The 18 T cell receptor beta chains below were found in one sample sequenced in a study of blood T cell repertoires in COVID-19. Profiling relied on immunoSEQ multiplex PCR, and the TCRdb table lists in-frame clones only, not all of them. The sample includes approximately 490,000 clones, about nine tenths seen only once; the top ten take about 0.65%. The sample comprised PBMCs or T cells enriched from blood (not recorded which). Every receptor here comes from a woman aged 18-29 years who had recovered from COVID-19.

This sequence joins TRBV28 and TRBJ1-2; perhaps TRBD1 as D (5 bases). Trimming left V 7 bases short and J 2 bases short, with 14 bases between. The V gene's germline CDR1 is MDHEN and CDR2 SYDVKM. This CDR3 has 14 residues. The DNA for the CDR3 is TGTGCCAGCACCTTTAACCCAGGGAACTATGGCTACACCTTC. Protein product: CASTFNPGNYGYTF.

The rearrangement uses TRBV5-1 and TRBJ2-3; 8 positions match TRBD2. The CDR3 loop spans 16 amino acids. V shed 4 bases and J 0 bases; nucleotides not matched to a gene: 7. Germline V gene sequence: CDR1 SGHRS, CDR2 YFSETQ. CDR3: CASSGTLAVSTDTQYF. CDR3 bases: TGCGCCAGCAGCGGAACACTAGCGGTGAGCACAGATACGCAGTATTTT.

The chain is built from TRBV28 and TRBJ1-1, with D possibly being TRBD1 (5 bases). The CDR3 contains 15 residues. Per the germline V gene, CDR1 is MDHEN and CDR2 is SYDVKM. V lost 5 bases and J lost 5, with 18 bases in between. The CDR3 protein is CASSIAGHVETEAFF. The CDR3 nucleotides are TGTGCCAGCAGTATCGCAGGGCACGTGGAGACTGAAGCTTTCTTT.

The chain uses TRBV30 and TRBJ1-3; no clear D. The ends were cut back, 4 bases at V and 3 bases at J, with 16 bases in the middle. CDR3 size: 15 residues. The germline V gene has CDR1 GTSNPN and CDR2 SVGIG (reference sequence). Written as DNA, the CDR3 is TGTGCCTGGATTCCTGTGCGAGGAGGTGGAAACACCATATATTTT. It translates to CAWIPVRGGGNTIYF.

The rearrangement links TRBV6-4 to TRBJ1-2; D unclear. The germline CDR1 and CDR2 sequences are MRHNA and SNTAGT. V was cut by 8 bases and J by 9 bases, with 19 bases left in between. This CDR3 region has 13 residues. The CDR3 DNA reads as TGTGCCAGCCCACCGGCGGGGTCTTTCAGCTACACCTTC. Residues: CASPPAGSFSYTF.

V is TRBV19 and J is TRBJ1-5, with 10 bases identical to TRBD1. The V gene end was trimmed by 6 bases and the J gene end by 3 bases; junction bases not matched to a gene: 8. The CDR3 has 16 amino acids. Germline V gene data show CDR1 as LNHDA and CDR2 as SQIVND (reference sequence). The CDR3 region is CASSSRDRGYNQPQHF. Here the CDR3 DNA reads TGTGCCAGTAGCTCCCGGGACAGGGGTTACAATCAGCCCCAGCATTTT.

The DNA for the CDR3 is TGTGCCAGCTCACAAAACAGGGGGCCCACCGGGGAGCTGTTTTTT. Translating gives CASSQNRGPTGELFF. The V gene is TRBV18, the J gene TRBJ2-2; 9 nucleotides agree with TRBD1. The CDR3 loop spans 15 amino acids. The V and J ends lost 4 bases and 4 bases, in that order; junction bases with no gene match: 4. Germline CDR1 reads KGHSH; CDR2 reads LQKENI.

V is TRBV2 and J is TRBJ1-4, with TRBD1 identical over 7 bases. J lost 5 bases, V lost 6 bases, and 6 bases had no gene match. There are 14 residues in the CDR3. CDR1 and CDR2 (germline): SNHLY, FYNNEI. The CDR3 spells CASSPGQLNEKLFF. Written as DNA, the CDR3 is TGTGCCAGCAGCCCGGGACAGCTAAATGAAAAACTGTTTTTT.

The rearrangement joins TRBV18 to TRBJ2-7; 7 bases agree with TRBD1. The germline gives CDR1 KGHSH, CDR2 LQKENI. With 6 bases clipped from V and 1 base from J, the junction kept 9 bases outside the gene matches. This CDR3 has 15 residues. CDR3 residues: CASSPDRSVSYEQYF. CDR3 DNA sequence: TGTGCCAGCTCTCCGGACAGGAGTGTATCCTACGAGCAGTACTTC.

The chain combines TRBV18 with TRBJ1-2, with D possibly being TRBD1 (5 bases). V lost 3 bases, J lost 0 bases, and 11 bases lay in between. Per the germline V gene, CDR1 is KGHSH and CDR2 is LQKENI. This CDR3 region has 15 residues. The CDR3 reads CASSPPGDSNYGYTF. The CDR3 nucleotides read TGTGCCAGCTCACCCCCGGGGGACTCTAACTATGGCTACACCTTC.

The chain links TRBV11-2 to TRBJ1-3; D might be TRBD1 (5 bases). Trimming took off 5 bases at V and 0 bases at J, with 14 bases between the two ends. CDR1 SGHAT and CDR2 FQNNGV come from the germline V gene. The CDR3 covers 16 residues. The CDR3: CASSPLGELSGNTIYF. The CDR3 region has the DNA TGTGCCAGCAGCCCCCTAGGGGAACTCTCTGGAAACACCATATATTTT.

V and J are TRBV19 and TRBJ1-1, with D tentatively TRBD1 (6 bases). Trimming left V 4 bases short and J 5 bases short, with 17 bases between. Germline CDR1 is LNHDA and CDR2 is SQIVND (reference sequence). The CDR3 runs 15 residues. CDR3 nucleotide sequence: TGTGCCAGTAGTAGCGGACAGAACCGGGGAACTGAAGCTTTCTTT. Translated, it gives CASSSGQNRGTEAFF.

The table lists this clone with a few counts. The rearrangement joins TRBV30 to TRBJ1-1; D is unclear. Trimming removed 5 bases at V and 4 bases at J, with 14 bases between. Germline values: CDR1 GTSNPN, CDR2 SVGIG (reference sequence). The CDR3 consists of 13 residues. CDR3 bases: TGTGCCTGGGCCGGAGGGCTCGGCACTGAAGCTTTCTTT. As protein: CAWAGGLGTEAFF.

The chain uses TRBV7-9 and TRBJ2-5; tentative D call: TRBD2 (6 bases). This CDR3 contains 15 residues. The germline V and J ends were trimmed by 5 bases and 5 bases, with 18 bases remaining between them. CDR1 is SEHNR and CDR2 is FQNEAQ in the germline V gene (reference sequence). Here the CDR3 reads CASSHAVPGVETQYF. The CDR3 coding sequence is TGTGCCAGCAGCCACGCAGTACCGGGGGTGGAGACCCAGTACTTC.

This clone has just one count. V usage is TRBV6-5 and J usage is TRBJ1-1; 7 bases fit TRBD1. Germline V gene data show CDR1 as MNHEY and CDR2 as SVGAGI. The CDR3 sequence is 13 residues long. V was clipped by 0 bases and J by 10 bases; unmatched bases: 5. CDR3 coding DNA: TGTGCCAGCAGTTACTCGAATAACAGGGGAGCTTTCTTT. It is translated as CASSYSNNRGAFF.

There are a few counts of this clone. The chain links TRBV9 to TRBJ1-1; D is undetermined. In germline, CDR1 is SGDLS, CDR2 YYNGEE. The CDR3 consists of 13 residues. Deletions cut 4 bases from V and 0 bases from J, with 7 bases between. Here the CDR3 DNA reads TGTGCCAGCAGCCCTGGGCTGAACACTGAAGCTTTCTTT. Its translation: CASSPGLNTEAFF.

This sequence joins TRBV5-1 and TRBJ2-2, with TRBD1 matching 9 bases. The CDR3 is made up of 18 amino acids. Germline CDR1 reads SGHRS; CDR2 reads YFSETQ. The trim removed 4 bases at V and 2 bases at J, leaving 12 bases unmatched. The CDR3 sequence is CASSADRGGSLNTGELFF. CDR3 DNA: TGCGCCAGCAGCGCGGACAGGGGAGGAAGTCTTAACACCGGGGAGCTGTTTTTT.

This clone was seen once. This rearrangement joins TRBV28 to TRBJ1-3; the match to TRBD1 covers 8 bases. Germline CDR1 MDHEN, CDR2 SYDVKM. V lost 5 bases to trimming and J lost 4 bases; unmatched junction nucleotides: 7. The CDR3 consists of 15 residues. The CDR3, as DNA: TGTGCCAGCAGTCCCCCGACAGGGGACGGAAACACCATATATTTT. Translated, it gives CASSPPTGDGNTIYF.